These 17 T cell receptor beta chains were all obtained from the same sample, sequenced in a study of blood T cells in healthy people across ages. The authors ran a second PCR of 7 to 11 cycles using a sample-barcoded 5' primer and a J-beta primer mix. TCRdb processed the 5' RACE reads anew with MiXCR; each CDR3 protein has one entry. The sample records hundreds of thousands of distinct CDR3 sequences, 40% to 45% being singletons. The sample taken for sequencing was blood. The receptors were sampled from a man older than 75 in good health.

The rearrangement uses TRBV5-1 and TRBJ2-4; D remains ambiguous. The DNA end is a closer match to TRBJ2-7, so the J assignment may be wrong. Germline V lookup: CDR1 SGHRS, CDR2 YFSETQ. The CDR3 consists of 15 residues. The chain's CDR3 is CASSLSYGRSYEQYF. The CDR3 region has the DNA TGCGCCAGCAGCTTGTCCTACGGGCGCTCCTACGAGCAGTACTTC.

This clonotype came up a few times. The junction departs from the called germline gene at one end, perhaps through a read error. The chain uses TRBV6-5 and TRBJ2-7, with TRBD2 matching over 13 bases. Looked up from germline, CDR1 is MNHEY and CDR2 is SVGAGI. The length of the CDR3 is 15 residues. CDR3 DNA: TGTGCCAGCAGAAGGACTAGCGGGAGCTCCAACGAGCAGTACTTC. Its translation: CASRRTSGSSNEQYF.

The gene calls are TRBV9 and TRBJ2-7; 8 bases map to TRBD1. In germline, CDR1 is SGDLS, CDR2 YYNGEE. V lost 0 bases to trimming and J lost 6 bases; unmatched junction nucleotides: 11. The CDR3 extends over 16 amino acids. The CDR3 loop reads CASSVAGGGIPSEQYF. The DNA of the CDR3 is TGTGCCAGCAGCGTAGCAGGGGGCGGGATCCCCTCCGAGCAGTACTTC. The variable domain in full, completed from reference TRBV9 and TRBJ2-7, reads DSGVTQTPKHLITATGQRVTLRCSPRSGDLSVYWYQQSLDQGLQFLIQYYNGEERAKGNILERFSAQQFPDLHSELNLSSLELGDSALYFCASSVAGGGIPSEQYFGPGTRLTVT.

As for this clonotype: A much larger clone differs from this one at a single base, so this may be a read error. J is TRBJ2-7 and V is TRBV6-1, with a tentative D call TRBD2 (6 bases). The better agreement between TRBJ2-5 and the DNA end casts doubt on the J call. The V gene's germline CDR1 is MNHNS and CDR2 SASEGT. This CDR3 has 12 amino acids. In nucleotides, the CDR3 is TGTGCCAGCACCTGCGGGACGCAGACCCAGTACTTC. This translates into CASTCGTQTQYF.

Notes on this clonotype: At one of its ends the junction is not consistent with the germline gene, which may arise from a read error. This sequence joins TRBV4-2 and TRBJ2-5; TRBD2 matches at 10 bases. The length of the CDR3 is 17 residues. CDR1 is LGHNA, CDR2 YNFKEQ, per germline. As DNA, the CDR3 is TGTGCCAGCAGCCAAGCCAATAGCGGGGGGCGAAAAGAGGCCCAGTACTTC. Its protein product is CASSQANSGGRKEAQYF.

This clonotype was observed many times. V usage is TRBV4-2 and J usage is TRBJ2-1; 8 bases map to TRBD2. CDR1 LGHNA and CDR2 YNFKEQ come from the germline V gene. The CDR3 is 16 residues long. With 0 bases clipped from V and 9 bases from J, the junction kept 10 bases outside the gene matches. For the CDR3, the DNA is TGTGCCAGCAGCCAAGAAAACGGGGGGGCATTAGGTGAGCAGTTCTTC. Residues: CASSQENGGALGEQFF.

The chain combines TRBV15 with TRBJ2-3, with 8 positions matching TRBD2. CDR1 LNHNV and CDR2 YYDKDF come from the germline V gene (reference sequence). Germline trimming cut 8 bases from V and 5 bases from J; bases unmatched to any gene: 12. The length of the CDR3 is 15 residues. The CDR3 reads CATSRGGPAQDTQYF. CDR3 in DNA: TGTGCCACCTCTCGGGGGGGGCCGGCGCAAGATACGCAGTATTTT.

This clonotype was observed a handful of times. This sequence joins TRBV3-1 and TRBJ1-6; TRBD1 matches at 7 bases. J was trimmed by 4 bases and V by 1 base; bases with no gene match: 1. This CDR3 comprises 15 residues. Germline assignment: CDR1 LGHDT and CDR2 YNNKEL (reference sequence). The CDR3 bases are TGTGCCAGCAGCCAAGTGGGACAGTATAATTCACCCCTCCACTTT. This encodes CASSQVGQYNSPLHF.

V usage is TRBV20-1 and J usage is TRBJ2-7; 9 nucleotides match TRBD1. In germline, CDR1 is DFQATT, CDR2 SNEGSKA (reference sequence). V shed 5 bases and J 3 bases; nucleotides not matched to a gene: 11. The CDR3 contains 15 residues. The CDR3 DNA is TGCAGTGCTCGCGACTCCAAGGGACAGGGCTACGAGCAGTACTTC. Its translation is CSARDSKGQGYEQYF.

The J gene is TRBJ2-7, the V gene TRBV7-3, with D hard to call. The DNA end lines up better with TRBJ2-5; the J call may be wrong. CDR3 length equals 13 residues. The germline gives CDR1 SGHTA, CDR2 FQGTGA. The CDR3 DNA reads as TGTGCCAGCAGCCGAGAACCTGAAGAGACCCAGTACTTC. Translated: CASSREPEETQYF.

As for this clonotype: A read error may produce the germline difference seen at one junction end. The gene calls are TRBV24-1 and TRBJ2-1; D is unresolved. The CDR3 length is 16 residues. CDR1 is KGHDR, CDR2 SFDVKD, per germline. CDR3 DNA: TGTGCCACCAGTGATACCCGAGATAGCTCCCACAATGAGCAGTTCTTC. Translation gives CATSDTRDSSHNEQFF.

The V call is TRBV12-3 or TRBV12-4, the J call TRBJ2-1, with D maybe TRBD1 (6 bases). Judging by the DNA end, TRBJ2-7 fits better; the J call may be wrong. The CDR3 extends over 14 amino acids. The chain's CDR3 is CASRHPAGVNEQYF. CDR3 in DNA: TGTGCCAGCAGACACCCAGCAGGGGTCAATGAGCAGTACTTC.

The table lists this clonotype with many counts. The chain carries TRBV20-1 and TRBJ1-6, with TRBD1 identical over 7 bases. Per the germline V gene, CDR1 is DFQATT and CDR2 is SNEGSKA (reference sequence). The V segment lost 3 bases and the J segment 5 bases; nucleotides outside the gene matches: 4. The CDR3 consists of 14 residues. CDR3: CSARDRRDNSPLHF. CDR3 nucleotide sequence: TGCAGTGCTAGGGACAGGAGAGATAATTCACCCCTCCACTTT.

This clonotype appeared once. The chain employs TRBV6-2 or TRBV6-3 and TRBJ1-5; D is possibly TRBD1 (6 bases). Trimming left V 2 bases short and J 2 bases short, with 13 bases between. CDR1 and CDR2 (germline): MNHEY, SVGEGT. The length of the CDR3 is 16 residues. CDR3 amino acids: CASSYQGRVGNQPQHF. For the CDR3, the DNA is TGTGCCAGCAGTTACCAGGGGCGCGTTGGCAATCAGCCCCAGCATTTT.

The chain recombines TRBV6-5 with TRBJ2-1, with 11 bases aligning to TRBD1. Germline CDR1 reads MNHEY; CDR2 reads SVGAGI. Trimming removed 10 bases from V and 6 bases from J; junction bases left unmatched: 2. The CDR3 has 12 amino acids. CDR3 nucleotide sequence: TGTGCCATCGGGACAGGGGGCAATGAGCAGTTCTTC. Translated, it gives CAIGTGGNEQFF.

The CDR3: CANLRRVRWWVRDTQYF. The CDR3 DNA sequence: TGTGCCAACCTCCGCCGTGTTCGGTGGTGGGTTAGAGATACGCAGTATTTT. The J gene is TRBJ2-3, the V gene TRBV27, with unresolved D. Germline values: CDR1 MNHEY, CDR2 SMNVEV (reference sequence). With 10 bases removed from V and 5 bases from J, the gap between germline ends came to 28 bases. The CDR3 covers 17 residues.

The chain carries TRBV24-1 and TRBJ2-5; TRBD2 might be the D (5 bases). Trimming removed 8 bases at V and 5 bases at J, with 17 bases between. The CDR3 is 14 amino acids. Germline values: CDR1 KGHDR, CDR2 SFDVKD. The CDR3 sequence: CATKGRGFDETQYF. CDR3 in DNA: TGTGCCACCAAAGGACGGGGTTTCGATGAGACCCAGTACTTC.